The rows below give T cell receptor beta chains drawn from one sample of a study of T cell changes during pregnancy in multiple sclerosis. Data came from immunoSEQ multiplex PCR; TCRdb stores just in-frame clones and leaves some out. This sample carries around 72,000 clones, about 93% of them seen once, and the ten largest clones take around 0.41%. The sequencing used CD4+ T cells from peripheral blood mononuclear cells, collected before pregnancy. The source of these receptors is a female donor with multiple sclerosis, enrolled in a pregnancy study. Both conserved end residues are part of each CDR3. The D gene is left open where the match is weak. Not all rows give a size; the values are once, few, many and, for expanded clones, a class.

>TRBJ1-3|TRBV28|NA|NA
TGTGCCAGCAGTTTCAGGGCTCGAAACACCATATATTTT
CASSFRARNTIYF
>TRBJ1-1|TRBV7-2|TRBD1|NA
TGTGCCAGCAGCCCGAGGACAGGGGTGAACACTGAAGCTTTCTTT
CASSPRTGVNTEAFF
>TRBJ2-1|TRBV14|TRBD2|NA
TGTGCCAGCAGCCAAGAACTAGCGGGGCTGAATGAGCAGTTCTTC
CASSQELAGLNEQFF
>TRBJ2-3|TRBV11-2|TRBD2|once
TGTGCCAGCAGCTTCGGACTAGCGGGGGGGACTAGCACAGATACGCAGTATTTT
CASSFGLAGGTSTDTQYF
>TRBJ2-1|TRBV2|NA|NA
TGTGCCAGCAGTGGGAGAAGACTAGGCGAAGGTGAGCAGTTCTTC
CASSGRRLGEGEQFF
>TRBJ2-7|TRBV5-6|NA|NA
TGTGCCAGCAGCTTGGGTTTAGACGAGCAGTACTTC
CASSLGLDEQYF
>TRBJ1-6|TRBV25-1|NA|NA
TGTGCCAGCAGTGACTACAGGGATTCACCCCTCCACTTT
CASSDYRDSPLHF
>TRBJ1-2|TRBV5-5|NA|NA
TGTGCCAGCAGCTCCCTGGAAGGGGGAAACTATGGCTACACCTTC
CASSSLEGGNYGYTF
>TRBJ2-3|TRBV7-2|TRBD2|NA
TGTGCCAGCAGCTTAATTAGCGGGGTTGCAGATACGCAGTATTTT
CASSLISGVADTQYF
>TRBJ2-1|TRBV9|NA|NA
TGTGCCAGCAGCGTATTGCGGGCAGGGGATGGTGAGCAGTTCTTC
CASSVLRAGDGEQFF
>TRBJ2-1|TRBV19|TRBD2|NA
TGTGCCAGTAGTACCCAAACTAGCGGGAGGAGCAATGAGCAGTTCTTC
CASSTQTSGRSNEQFF
>TRBJ2-2|TRBV30|TRBD1|NA
TGTGCCTGGGCGGGGACAGGGGGCAGGACCGGGGAGCTGTTTTTT
CAWAGTGGRTGELFF
>TRBJ1-6|TRBV27|NA|NA
TGTGCCAGCAGTTCTCAGGGAGGGAATTCACCCCTCCACTTT
CASSSQGGNSPLHF
>TRBJ2-6|TRBV11-1|TRBD1|once
TGTGCCAGCAGCACCCAGGGGGCTGGGGCCAACGTCCTGACTTTC
CASSTQGAGANVLTF
>TRBJ2-7|TRBV21-1|NA|NA
TGTGCCTGCGTGAGGGTCTACGAGCAGTACTTC
CACVRVYEQYF
>TRBJ2-7|TRBV5-4|TRBD2|NA
TGTGCCAGCAGCCCGGGACTAGCGGGAGAGAGAGGGGAGCAGTACTTC
CASSPGLAGERGEQYF
>TRBJ2-1|TRBV5-1|TRBD2|NA
TGCGCCAGCAGCTTATTTCCCGGGACTAGCTCCTACAATGAGCAGTTCTTC
CASSLFPGTSSYNEQFF
>TRBJ1-1|TRBV28|NA|few
TGTGCCAGCGCCGTGGGGGGGAACACTGAAGCTTTCTTT
CASAVGGNTEAFF
>TRBJ1-2|TRBV2|NA|NA
TGTGCCAGCGTCTCGGAGGGGAGGATCTATGGCTACACCTTC
CASVSEGRIYGYTF
>TRBJ2-3|TRBV7-8|TRBD2|NA
TGTGCCAGCAGTCTTTACGCTCGAACTAGCGGGAGAGTTACGCAGTATTTT
CASSLYARTSGRVTQYF
>TRBJ1-1|TRBV7-2|NA|NA
TGTGCCAGCAGCACCCAGGAGAACACTGAAGCTTTCTTT
CASSTQENTEAFF
>TRBJ2-4|TRBV5-1|TRBD1|NA
TGCGCCAGCAAAGGGACAGGAAGAAACATTCAGTACTTC
CASKGTGRNIQYF
>TRBJ1-1|TRBV9|NA|NA
TGTGCCAGCAGCCCCTCAGGTCAGGGGAACACTGAAGCTTTCTTT
CASSPSGQGNTEAFF
>TRBJ2-1|TRBV7-2|TRBD2|NA
TGTGCCAGCAGCACCCGGGGGGGATCCTACAATGAGCAGTTCTTC
CASSTRGGSYNEQFF
>TRBJ1-2|TRBV6-4|NA|NA
TGTGCCAGCAGTGACTCGGGGGAGGGGAATGGCTACACCTTC
CASSDSGEGNGYTF
>TRBJ1-6|TRBV28|TRBD1|NA
TGTGCCAGCAGTTCCCCCCTACAGGGGAGCTCCTATAATTCACCCCTCCACTTT
CASSSPLQGSSYNSPLHF
>TRBJ2-7|TRBV7-7|NA|once
TGTGCCAGCAGCCCCTCCACAGGGCTTGGCTACGAGCAGTACTTC
CASSPSTGLGYEQYF
>TRBJ1-2|TRBV21-1|NA|NA
TGTGCCAGCAGCAATTCTTCTAGGGGACAGGGGCATGGCTACACCTTC
CASSNSSRGQGHGYTF
>TRBJ1-1|TRBV7-2|NA|NA
TGTGCCAGCAGCATAGGAAGGGGGAACACTGAAGCTTTCTTT
CASSIGRGNTEAFF
>TRBJ2-1|TRBV9|NA|NA
TGTGCCAGCAGCGTAGCTGGCGGGATCATTTCCTACAATGAGCAGTTCTTC
CASSVAGGIISYNEQFF
>TRBJ2-3|TRBV5-1|TRBD2|NA
TGCGCCAGCAGCTCCTGGACTAGCGGGGGCCGCACAGATACGCAGTATTTT
CASSSWTSGGRTDTQYF